This paragraph reports one TCR beta chain. This specimen comes from a study of monozygotic twins with inflammatory bowel disease. Without any T cell sorting, total RNA was isolated from whole blood. The CDR3 totals 15 residues. Germline CDR1 is MGHDK and CDR2 is SYGVNS. TCR libraries each used approximately 3,200 ng of total RNA. With eight separate reactions per sample, the authors made cDNA. TCRdb processed the 5' RACE reads again and assigns one entry to each CDR3 protein, with no DNA. Its clone listing holds 110,000 to 150,000 distinct CDR3 sequences. Sequencing was done on a sample of blood. This TCR was sampled from a human donor with ulcerative colitis or Crohn's disease, or a healthy co-twin of an affected twin (not recorded which). This chain uses TRBV25-1 with TRBJ2-3; TCRdb outputs TRBD2, but without DNA this stays unchecked. CDR3 protein: CASGLAGKGTDTQYF.